A selection of T cell receptor beta chains follows, all from one sample in a study of cytomegalovirus exposure and HLA in healthy donors. TCRdb keeps only in-frame clones here, not all; method: immunoSEQ multiplex PCR. Here the sample spans roughly 120,000 clones, about 9.4% being singletons. Sequenced sample: PBMCs. The receptor set was obtained from a woman in her thirties or forties in good health and CMV-seropositive. CDR3s include the opening cysteine and the closing phenylalanine or tryptophan. A D gene is named only where the DNA matches it firmly. Clone size is not always given. Where it is, it says once, few, many or a class for expanded clones.

CAYQRRSSYNSPLHF,TGTGCCTACCAGAGGAGAAGCTCCTATAATTCACCCCTCCACTTT,TRBV30,TRBJ1-6,few,NA
CASSSSRGGGETQYF,TGTGCCAGCAGCTCGAGCCGCGGGGGTGGAGAGACCCAGTACTTC,TRBV9,TRBJ2-5,NA,TRBD2
CASSEGSGPLNTEAFF,TGCGCCAGCAGTGAAGGATCAGGGCCGCTGAACACTGAAGCTTTCTTT,TRBV10-1,TRBJ1-1,few,NA
CASSQAGAGGYEQYF,TGTGCCAGCAGCCAAGCGGGTGCGGGTGGCTACGAGCAGTACTTC,TRBV14,TRBJ2-7,NA,NA
CASSLVDEKLFF,TGTGCAAGCAGCTTAGTAGATGAAAAACTGTTTTTT,TRBV7-6,TRBJ1-4,NA,NA
CASSFLGQTDEQYF,TGTGCCAGCAGCTTTCTCGGACAGACGGACGAGCAGTACTTC,TRBV7-9,TRBJ2-7,NA,NA
CASSRQGNEKLFF,TGTGCCAGCAGCCGTCAGGGAAATGAAAAACTGTTTTTT,TRBV11-3,TRBJ1-4,NA,NA
CASSAGDTEAFF,TGCGCCAGCAGTGCAGGGGACACTGAAGCTTTCTTT,TRBV10-1,TRBJ1-1,few,NA
CASSLANNSEAFF,TGCGCCAGCAGCTTGGCCAACAATTCTGAAGCTTTCTTT,TRBV5-1,TRBJ1-1,few,NA
CASSSQGHTGELFF,TGTGCCAGCAGCTCTCAGGGGCACACCGGGGAGCTGTTTTTT,TRBV11-3,TRBJ2-2,few,NA
CAWSVKRAGLNTEAFF,TGTGCCTGGAGTGTAAAGCGGGCAGGGCTGAACACTGAAGCTTTCTTT,TRBV30,TRBJ1-1,few,NA
CASSYSRGRQPQHF,TGTGCCAGCAGTTACTCCAGGGGCAGGCAGCCCCAGCATTTT,TRBV6-6,TRBJ1-5,NA,NA
CASSSQGAAYGYTF,TGCGCCAGCAGCTCACAGGGGGCGGCGTATGGCTACACCTTC,TRBV5-1,TRBJ1-2,NA,TRBD1
CASSFQGSNTEAFF,TGTGCCAGCAGCTTTCAGGGGTCGAACACTGAAGCTTTCTTT,TRBV11-3,TRBJ1-1,NA,NA
CASSHRANEGREAFF,TGTGCCAGCAGCCACCGGGCCAACGAGGGTCGGGAGGCTTTCTTT,TRBV9,TRBJ1-1,few,NA
CASSPLTGSGNTEAFF,TGTGCCAGCTCACCACTTACGGGGTCGGGGAACACTGAAGCTTTCTTT,TRBV18,TRBJ1-1,few,NA
CASSPLQGSGNTIYF,TGTGCCAGCAGCCCCCTACAGGGATCTGGAAACACCATATATTTT,TRBV7-7,TRBJ1-3,NA,NA
CASSLTGGPSTDTQYF,TGTGCCAGCAGCTTGACGGGGGGGCCTAGCACAGATACGCAGTATTTT,TRBV5-6,TRBJ2-3,NA,TRBD2
CASSPGSGAGGNQPQHF,TGTGCCAGCTCACCAGGGTCAGGGGCCGGGGGCAATCAGCCCCAGCATTTT,TRBV18,TRBJ1-5,NA,NA
CASSLGTSGGYYEQYF,TGCGCCAGCAGCCTCGGGACTAGCGGGGGCTACTACGAGCAGTACTTC,TRBV5-1,TRBJ2-7,NA,TRBD2
CASSLDRGDGYTF,TGTGCCAGCAGCCTTGACAGGGGTGATGGCTACACCTTC,TRBV4-2,TRBJ1-2,many,TRBD1
CASSIGGEDEQFF,TGTGCCAGTAGTATAGGGGGGGAGGATGAGCAGTTCTTC,TRBV19,TRBJ2-1,few,NA
CASSPSVGSYGYTF,TGTGCCAGTAGTCCCTCCGTAGGGAGCTATGGCTACACCTTC,TRBV19,TRBJ1-2,few,NA
CASSGQDRGSPLHF,TGTGCCAGCTCGGGACAGGACCGAGGTTCACCCCTCCACTTT,TRBV18,TRBJ1-6,few,TRBD1
CASRPIGTGGYNEQFF,TGTGCCAGCAGACCAATCGGTACAGGGGGGTACAATGAGCAGTTCTTC,TRBV7-9,TRBJ2-1,NA,TRBD1
CASSLDNYEQYF,TGTGCCAGCAGCTTAGACAACTACGAGCAGTACTTC,TRBV7-9,TRBJ2-7,few,NA
CASSVREKLFF,TGTGCCAGCTCCGTCAGGGAAAAACTGTTTTTT,TRBV11-2,TRBJ1-4,NA,NA
CAWRETGGSGYTF,TGTGCCTGGAGAGAAACAGGGGGTAGTGGCTACACCTTC,TRBV30,TRBJ1-2,few,TRBD1
CASSRGQGGETQYF,TGTGCCAGCAGTCGGGGACAGGGTGGAGAGACCCAGTACTTC,TRBV6-5,TRBJ2-5,few,TRBD1
CASRGTGGLGEQYF,TGTGCCAGCAGGGGGACAGGGGGCTTGGGAGAGCAGTACTTC,TRBV6-1,TRBJ2-7,few,TRBD1
CASSLTGAYYGYTF,TGTGCCAGCAGCTTAACAGGGGCATACTATGGCTACACCTTC,TRBV6-6,TRBJ1-2,few,TRBD1
CSPTGPEAFF,TGCAGCCCCACCGGTCCGGAAGCTTTCTTT,TRBV20-1,TRBJ1-1,NA,NA
CASSNGIMNTEAFF,TGTGCCAGCAGTAACGGTATCATGAACACTGAAGCTTTCTTT,TRBV2,TRBJ1-1,NA,NA
CASRLGWRGNQPQHF,TGTGCCAGTAGGTTAGGGTGGAGGGGAAATCAGCCCCAGCATTTT,TRBV19,TRBJ1-5,NA,NA
CASSLEQGLNTGELFF,TGCGCCAGCAGTTTGGAACAGGGGCTAAACACCGGGGAGCTGTTTTTT,TRBV5-1,TRBJ2-2,NA,TRBD1
CASSTPDRGHLRALHF,TGTGCCAGCAGCACCCCGGACAGGGGCCACCTAAGGGCCCTCCACTTT,TRBV11-2,TRBJ1-6,few,TRBD1
CASSEVNSYGYTF,TGTGCCAGCAGTGAAGTAAACAGTTATGGCTACACCTTC,TRBV6-1,TRBJ1-2,NA,NA
CASSLMGGARYGYTF,TGTGCCAGCAGTTTGATGGGGGGGGCGCGGTATGGCTACACCTTC,TRBV27,TRBJ1-2,NA,NA
CASSDLAGRRYNEQFF,TGTGCCAGCAGTGATCTAGCGGGTCGACGCTACAATGAGCAGTTCTTC,TRBV6-4,TRBJ2-1,NA,TRBD2
CASSSEGQRGYNEQFF,TGTGCCAGCAGCTCCGAGGGACAGAGGGGATACAATGAGCAGTTCTTC,TRBV7-8,TRBJ2-1,NA,TRBD1
CASSVLSGGDEQFF,TGTGCCAGCAGCGTCCTCAGCGGTGGGGATGAGCAGTTCTTC,TRBV9,TRBJ2-1,NA,NA
CASSQGTEFYGYTF,TGTGCCAGCTCCCAAGGGACAGAGTTCTATGGCTACACCTTC,TRBV18,TRBJ1-2,NA,TRBD1